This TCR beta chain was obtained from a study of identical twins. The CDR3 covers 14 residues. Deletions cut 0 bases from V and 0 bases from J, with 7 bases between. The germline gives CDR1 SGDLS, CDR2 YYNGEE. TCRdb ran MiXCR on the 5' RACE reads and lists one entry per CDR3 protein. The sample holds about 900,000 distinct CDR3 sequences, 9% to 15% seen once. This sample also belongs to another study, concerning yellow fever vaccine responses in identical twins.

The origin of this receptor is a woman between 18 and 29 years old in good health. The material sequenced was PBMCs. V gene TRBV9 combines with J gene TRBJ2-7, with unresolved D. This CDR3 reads CASSVGDGSYEQYF. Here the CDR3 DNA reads TGTGCCAGCAGCGTAGGAGACGGCTCCTACGAGCAGTACTTC.